This T cell receptor beta chain was sequenced during a study of spatial heterogeneity in lung cancer. Notes on the study in general: More often at tumor resection than at routine follow-up, ubiquitous expanded tumor TCRs were detected in the blood.

This clonotype was counted ten times or more. Antigen unknown. The CDR3 spans 13 residues. In germline, CDR1 is SGHRS, CDR2 YFSETQ. V was trimmed by 0 bases and J by 3 bases, leaving 5 bases between them. Each TCR cDNA molecule bore a unique molecular identifier. TCRdb re-analysed the 5' RACE reads in MiXCR, keeping a single row per CDR3 protein. Seen here are more than 95,000 distinct CDR3 sequences, 12% observed once, and the top ten hold about 15%. Time point indicated: blood at routine non-recurrence follow-up after resection. The sequenced material consisted of unsorted whole RNA from tumor, nontumor lung or frozen PBMC.

Sample: PBMCs, taken at follow-up. The gene calls are TRBV5-1 and TRBJ2-3; unclear D gene. The receptor was derived from a male donor with early-stage non-small cell lung cancer. CDR3 region: CASSLEPTDTQYF. CDR3 bases: TGCGCCAGCAGCTTGGAGCCTACAGATACGCAGTATTTT. Filled out from reference TRBV5-1 and TRBJ2-3, the complete variable domain reads KAGVTQTPRYLIKTRGQQVTLSCSPISGHRSVSWYQQTPGQGLQFLFEYFSETQRNKGNFPGRFSGRQFSNSRSEMNVSTLELGDSALYLCASSLEPTDTQYFGPGTRLTVL.